The following is a TCR beta chain sequence with its context. The source of the sample is a study of blood T cell repertoires in COVID-19. Study information: The United States, Italy and Spain provided the acute and convalescent COVID-19 samples. The analysed material was cDNA or gDNA that came from T cells, B-cell-depleted T cells, or PBMCs.

Produced via immunoSEQ multiplex PCR; TCRdb's table is partial and in-frame only. Here the sample spans over 120,000 clones, nearly 85% being singletons. The CDR3 totals 16 residues. Germline V CDR1 and CDR2: SGHTA, FQGNSA. V gave up 5 bases and J gave up 1 base; unmatched junction bases: 3. The chain carries TRBV7-2 and TRBJ2-2; 11 positions match TRBD2. The TCR comes from a human donor in a cohort sampled during active COVID-19. Input material: peripheral blood. The DNA of the CDR3 is TGTGCCAGCAGCCCGACTAGCGGGATGAACACCGGGGAGCTGTTTTTT. This codes for CASSPTSGMNTGELFF.